The following is a T cell receptor beta chain sequence with its context. Its specificity is not known. This record comes from a study of early T cells in non-severe SARS-CoV-2 infection. Study as a whole: Bulk RNA isolated from unsorted whole blood underwent sequencing; chains were not paired. Study conclusions and caveats: Private and CD4 specificities were missed by VDJdb matching, which favored anti-spike CD8 responses.

Attachment of unique molecular identifiers to individual cDNA molecules was performed. Each CDR3 protein is one row after TCRdb ran MiXCR on the 5' RACE reads. The repertoire includes tens of thousands of distinct CDR3 sequences, about a tenth of them detected once, and approximately 5.9% sits in the top ten. J gave up 5 bases and V 0 bases, and 7 bases lay outside the gene matches. Germline V gives CDR1 SGHDT, CDR2 YYEEEE. The CDR3 has 15 amino acids. The chain couples TRBV5-6 to TRBJ1-1; 7 positions match TRBD1. The source material was whole blood. The receptor was derived from an adult who was a healthcare worker with PCR-confirmed SARS-CoV-2 infection or an uninfected control (not recorded which). CDR3 sequence: CASSLAGGQWTEAFF. The CDR3 DNA sequence: TGTGCCAGCAGCTTGGCAGGGGGTCAGTGGACTGAAGCTTTCTTT.